Each of the 16 T cell receptor beta chains below was sequenced from the same sample in a study of T cells in Graves' hyperthyroidism and ophthalmopathy. From RNA transcripts, TCR beta CDR3 regions were amplified. During a first-round RT-PCR of the TCR CDR3, the HTBI primer set was used. TCRdb used MiXCR to reprocess the multiplex PCR reads, holding one entry per CDR3 protein. The sample carries about 560,000 distinct CDR3 sequences, around 17% recorded once. Sample: blood. The receptor set was obtained from a young woman with Graves' hyperthyroidism.

The gene calls are TRBV6-1 and TRBJ2-6; 7 positions agree with TRBD1. The ends lost 6 bases at V and 2 bases at J; junction bases unmatched: 4. This CDR3 has 15 amino acids. Germline V gene data show CDR1 as MNHNS and CDR2 as SASEGT. The CDR3 sequence: CASRPDRAGANVLTF. CDR3 nucleotide sequence: TGTGCCAGCAGACCCGACAGGGCTGGGGCCAACGTCCTGACTTTC.

This clonotype was seen at least ten times. The J gene is TRBJ1-2, the V gene TRBV11-1; tentative D call: TRBD1 (5 bases). Germline V gene data show CDR1 as SGHAT and CDR2 as FQDESV (reference sequence). The CDR3 is made up of 13 amino acids. The germline V and J ends were trimmed by 5 bases and 2 bases, with 9 bases remaining between them. The CDR3 DNA reads as TGTGCCAGCAGCCCGCGACAGAACTATGGCTACACCTTC. It specifies CASSPRQNYGYTF.

This clonotype came up many times. The chain links TRBV11-2 to TRBJ2-3; 7 bases agree with TRBD1. Germline V lookup: CDR1 SGHAT, CDR2 FQNNGV. The CDR3 length is 17 residues. The V and J ends lost 4 bases and 0 bases, in that order; junction bases with no gene match: 10. The CDR3 DNA reads TGTGCCAGCAGCTCCTCGACCCTGGACAGGAGCACAGATACGCAGTATTTT. Translated: CASSSSTLDRSTDTQYF.

In this sample, this clonotype turned up many times. The chain couples TRBV3-1 to TRBJ2-7, with TRBD1 matching over 7 bases. V was pared by 1 base and J by 5 bases, with 8 bases of the junction left unmatched. Germline lookup yields CDR1 LGHDT and CDR2 YNNKEL (reference sequence). This CDR3 spans 15 amino acids. The CDR3 region has the DNA TGTGCCAGCAGCCAAGGGGTACAGGGGTCCCACGAGCAGTACTTC. Encoded protein: CASSQGVQGSHEQYF.

In this sample, this clonotype turned up a few times. The genes are TRBV5-6 and TRBJ2-1, with 8 nucleotides matching TRBD2. The J segment lost 2 bases and the V segment lost 5 bases, leaving 6 bases of the junction unmatched. Looked up from germline, CDR1 is SGHDT and CDR2 is YYEEEE. The CDR3 sequence is 15 residues long. The CDR3 protein is CASRAAGVPYNEQFF. The CDR3 DNA reads as TGTGCCAGCAGGGCAGCGGGAGTTCCCTACAATGAGCAGTTCTTC.

The genes are TRBV29-1 and TRBJ2-3; possible D gene TRBD2, 6 bases. This CDR3 spans 12 amino acids. CDR1 is SQVTM and CDR2 is ANQGSEA in the germline V gene. CDR3 DNA: TGCAACACACGGGAGAGCACAGATACGCAGTATTTT. This gives the protein CNTRESTDTQYF.

This clonotype has just a few counts. The chain links TRBV27 to TRBJ2-7; TRBD1 matches at 10 bases. V gave up 2 bases and J gave up 3 bases; unmatched junction bases: 4. Germline CDR1 reads MNHEY; CDR2 reads SMNVEV (reference sequence). CDR3 length: 15 residues. CDR3 in amino acids: CASSLRGTGVYEQYF. DNA for the CDR3: TGTGCCAGCAGTTTACGGGGGACAGGGGTCTACGAGCAGTACTTC.

This chain joins TRBV3-1 and TRBJ1-1; D is unclear. This CDR3 region has 17 residues. Germline V gene sequence: CDR1 LGHDT, CDR2 YNNKEL (reference sequence). V was pared by 0 bases and J by 2 bases, with 16 bases between. The CDR3 DNA sequence: TGTGCCAGCAGCCAAGATTTAGGCACCCCAGGAAACACTGAAGCTTTCTTT. It specifies CASSQDLGTPGNTEAFF.

This clonotype appeared many times. The V and J genes are TRBV20-1 and TRBJ1-1, with a possible D match to TRBD1 (6 bases). Looked up from germline, CDR1 is DFQATT and CDR2 is SNEGSKA (reference sequence). Between the trimmed V and J ends, which lost 3 bases and 1 base, there was a span of 12 bases. This CDR3 comprises 14 residues. The CDR3 bases are TGCAGTGCTAGGTGGGGGGGCGGGAACACTGAAGCTTTCTTT. This gives the protein CSARWGGGNTEAFF.

This clonotype was recorded many times. The chain employs TRBV27 and TRBJ1-1; D unclear. Germline values: CDR1 MNHEY, CDR2 SMNVEV (reference sequence). This CDR3 region has 14 residues. The V gene lost 5 bases and the J gene lost 4 bases, with 14 bases spanning the gap. The DNA for the CDR3 is TGTGCCAGCAGTCTCCTCGTCGACACCACTGAAGCTTTCTTT. Translating it yields CASSLLVDTTEAFF.

This clonotype has a count of ten or more. The chain uses TRBV6-1 and TRBJ2-7; 8 positions agree with TRBD1. Trimming cost V 6 bases and J 0 bases; bases outside gene matches: 10. Per the germline V gene, CDR1 is MNHNS and CDR2 is SASEGT. The CDR3 is 16 amino acids. DNA of the CDR3: TGTGCCAGCAGGGCCAGCACCGGGACAGGCTCCTACGAGCAGTACTTC. Protein product: CASRASTGTGSYEQYF.

V is TRBV15 and J is TRBJ2-1, with a possible D match to TRBD1 (5 bases). The CDR3 length is 16 residues. V lost 0 bases and J 7 bases, leaving 16 bases between the germline ends. Germline CDR1 and CDR2: LNHNV and YYDKDF (reference sequence). The CDR3 sequence: CATSRDLVQGANEQFF. As DNA, the CDR3 is TGTGCCACCAGCAGAGATCTGGTTCAGGGTGCGAATGAGCAGTTCTTC.

Many counts were recorded for this clonotype. The J gene is TRBJ2-1, the V gene TRBV18; D may be TRBD1 or TRBD2 (6 bases each). With 5 bases removed from V and 0 bases from J, the gap between germline ends came to 14 bases. Germline V gene sequence: CDR1 KGHSH, CDR2 LQKENI. This CDR3 contains 16 residues. The CDR3 DNA is TGTGCCAGCTCATCCGCCAAGGGGGGCTCCTACAATGAGCAGTTCTTC. Protein sequence: CASSSAKGGSYNEQFF.

This clonotype was picked up many times. Here the CDR3 reads CSADNRDAYYEQYF. Here the CDR3 DNA reads TGCAGTGCAGATAACCGGGACGCTTACTACGAGCAGTACTTC. The chain joins TRBV20-1 to TRBJ2-7; D possibly uses TRBD1 or TRBD2 (5 bases each). Germline V gives CDR1 DFQATT, CDR2 SNEGSKA (reference sequence). The CDR3 extends over 14 amino acids. The germline V and J ends were trimmed by 6 bases and 3 bases, with 18 bases remaining between them.

This clonotype has at least ten counts. This chain joins TRBV12-3 or TRBV12-4 and TRBJ1-1; D not certain. V dropped 7 bases and J dropped 0 bases, with 9 bases sitting between them. The CDR3 sequence is 13 residues long. CDR3 region: CASNLYMNTEAFF. CDR3 bases: TGTGCCAGCAACCTCTACATGAACACTGAAGCTTTCTTT.

The rearrangement uses TRBV7-8 and TRBJ2-3; D possibly corresponds to TRBD2 (5 bases). CDR3 length: 14 amino acids. Germline assignment: CDR1 SGHVS and CDR2 FQNEAQ. V shed 5 bases and J shed 4 bases, with 13 bases lying between them. This CDR3 reads CASSRGSLSDTQYF. CDR3 DNA: TGTGCCAGCAGCCGAGGGTCCCTTTCAGATACGCAGTATTTT.